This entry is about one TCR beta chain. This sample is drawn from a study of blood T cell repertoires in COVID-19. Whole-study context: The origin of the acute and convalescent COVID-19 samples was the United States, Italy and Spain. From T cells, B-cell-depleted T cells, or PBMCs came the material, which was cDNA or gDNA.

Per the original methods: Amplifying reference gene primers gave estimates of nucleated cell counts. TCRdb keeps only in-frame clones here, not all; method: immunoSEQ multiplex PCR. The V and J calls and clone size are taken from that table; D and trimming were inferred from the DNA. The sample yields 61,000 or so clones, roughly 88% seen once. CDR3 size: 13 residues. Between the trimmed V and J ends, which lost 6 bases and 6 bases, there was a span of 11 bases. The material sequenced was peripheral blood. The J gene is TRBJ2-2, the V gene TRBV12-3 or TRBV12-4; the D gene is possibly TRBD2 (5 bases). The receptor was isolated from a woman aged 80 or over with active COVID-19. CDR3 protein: CASSTSSSGELFF. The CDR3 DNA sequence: TGTGCCAGCAGCACCTCTAGCTCCGGGGAGCTGTTTTTT.